The T cell receptor beta chain described here comes from a study of neurological immune-mediated disorders. V lost 3 bases and J 9 bases, leaving 9 bases between the germline ends. This CDR3 is built from 12 residues. The germline gives CDR1 DFQATT, CDR2 SNEGSKA (reference sequence). This clonotype has a count of ten or more. The authors made cDNA by 5'RACE with 10-nucleotide random UMIs. TCRdb reanalysed the 5' RACE reads using MiXCR and keeps one entry per CDR3 protein. The table has 35,000 to 40,000 distinct CDR3 sequences, 11% seen once. This TCR was sampled from a woman aged 25 to 39 with HTLV-1-associated myelopathy (HAM/TSP). Sample: CD4+ T cells from blood. The chain links TRBV20-1 to TRBJ1-6; tentatively, D is TRBD1 (6 bases). The CDR3 reads CSASQGSSPLHF. CDR3 coding DNA: TGCAGTGCTAGCCAGGGGAGTTCACCCCTCCACTTT.